The source of this T cell receptor (beta chain) is a study of blood T cells in healthy people across ages. For the second PCR, which ran for about 7 to 11 cycles, a sample-barcoded 5' primer and a J-beta primer mix were used. TCRdb re-called the 5' RACE reads with MiXCR, one entry per CDR3 protein. The table lists 730,000 or so distinct CDR3 sequences, roughly 47% of them singletons. This CDR3 is built from 12 residues. Germline values: CDR1 MNHEY, CDR2 SVGEGT. J was trimmed by 12 bases and V by 0 bases; bases with no gene match: 1. The specimen was blood. This TCR came from an older woman in good health. The chain uses TRBV6-2 or TRBV6-3 and TRBJ2-1; 8 bases are shared with TRBD2. The CDR3 loop is CASSYSTSGQFF. The CDR3 DNA reads as TGTGCCAGCAGTTACTCTACTAGCGGGCAGTTCTTC.